The TCR beta chain under discussion was sequenced for a study of T-cell memory formation after mild COVID-19 (dated by TCRdb to the early 2020s). A note on the overall study: TCR sequence clusters from the two donors were largely donor specific. T-cell clones expanding and contracting after mild COVID-19 in a couple of donors were tracked by longitudinal TCRalpha and TCRbeta repertoire sequencing. Two young, previously healthy adult volunteers made up the cohort, one male and one female. Broad study findings and their caveats: Some responding clones were detected in pre-infection memory, which suggested that pre-existing cross-reactive memory T cells had joined the SARS-CoV-2 response. Only two mild cases were covered in the study, and larger cohorts including severe cases with pre-infection samples were considered necessary. SARS-CoV-2 specificity was not confirmed for the second-wave clones peaking on day 37. Clones contracting from day 15 to 85 had balanced CD4/CD8 phenotypes, while a second wave expanding from day 15 to 37 was biased towards CD4+. Contracting CD4+ clones were found mainly in CM and EM memory subsets, while CD8+ clones were enriched in EMRA.

Instrument on record: Illumina NovaSeq 6000. TCRalpha and TCRbeta cDNA libraries were built by 5'RACE with constant-segment primers, adding sample barcodes and unique molecular identifiers. Trizol reagent was used to extract RNA from every sample. Libraries were amplified in two PCR steps, with a second sample barcode and Illumina TruSeq adapters added in the second step. Libraries were sequenced on an Illumina NovaSeq with 2 x 150 bp paired-end reads. Concerning the study's data processing: Demultiplexing of reads and collapsing into UMI-guided consensus sequences were performed with migec v1.2.7. Using mixcr v2.1.11, UMI consensuses were aligned to TRA and TRB V and J templates and then assembled into clonotypes. A clonotype was counted as expanded or contracted only when both edgeR and NoisET called the clonotype significant, with the noise models trained on biological replicates. For edgeR calls, the cutoffs were a false discovery rate-adjusted p below 0.01 and a log2 fold-change threshold of 1. PCA with hierarchical clustering of max-normalized trajectories of the 1000 most abundant clonotypes was used as exploratory dynamics analysis. Separately sequenced CD4+ and CD8+ repertoires were used to assign a CD4 or CD8 phenotype to each responding clone. TCRdb ran its own pipeline on the public reads, namely fastp trimming at Q25 and MiXCR clone calling, and kept in-frame beta chains. Entries that share a CDR3 protein sequence are merged under the most common genes and DNA. These V and J calls are TCRdb output, not the study's own analysis. In this sample the table shows around 450,000 distinct CDR3 sequences, roughly 26% of which occur a single time. In total, the top ten clones hold roughly 8.9% of the sample.

Ficoll-Paque density gradient centrifugation was used to isolate PBMCs. The sample holds many counts of this clonotype. What antigen it recognizes has not been identified. No base qualities exist here, and no much larger clone lies one base off it. The receptor was derived from an adult woman who had mild COVID-19 (a few samples of this study predate the infection). The sample titles of this study are shuffled in the database, so cell type and time point are left out; the donor was told from shared clones. Sample: PBMCs or a T cell subset sorted from them (not recorded which).

The DNA sequence is as follows: TGTGCCAGCAGCCTGGACAGGGGAAACACCATATATTTT. Translated, this gives CASSLDRGNTIYF. The rearrangement combines TRBV5-6 with TRBJ1-3; 7 central bases correspond to TRBD1. The junction shows trimming of 4 bases on V and 4 bases on J, and the gene matches do not reach 2 bases of it. From a lookup of the germline V gene, CDR1 and CDR2 are SGHDT and YYEEEE. Inclusive of the bounding cysteine and phenylalanine, the CDR3 is 13 residues long. Kept here is only the CDR3 DNA, which spans 39 bases and is read in frame from base 1.